The 3 T cell receptor beta chains presented below share a single source sample, sequenced in a study of blood T cell repertoires in COVID-19. Sequencing used immunoSEQ multiplex PCR; TCRdb keeps in-frame clones, though not all of them. Here the sample spans a few hundred thousand clones, roughly 77% being singletons. The sample comprised peripheral blood. Receptors were obtained from a human donor with acute or convalescent COVID-19. The donor label of this sample is uncertain.

This rearrangement joins TRBV19 to TRBJ2-7; 8 nucleotides line up with TRBD1. Unmatched junction bases numbered 8, after V lost 6 bases and J lost 7 bases. From germline, CDR1 is LNHDA and CDR2 SQIVND (reference sequence). This CDR3 comprises 13 residues. The CDR3 nucleotides read TGTGCCAGTAGGAGGACAGGGCTGAGGGAGCAGTACTTC. Protein sequence: CASRRTGLREQYF.

J is TRBJ2-1 and V is TRBV11-2; TRBD2 matches 12 bases. CDR1 and CDR2 (germline): SGHAT, FQNNGV. The CDR3 is 15 residues long. Trimming took 4 bases from V and 8 from J; bases not matched to a gene: 6. The chain's CDR3 is CASSSSGRAADEQFF. Written as DNA, the CDR3 is TGTGCCAGCAGCTCTAGCGGGAGGGCCGCAGATGAGCAGTTCTTC.

The chain links TRBV7-8 to TRBJ2-5; 10 bases are shared with TRBD2. J gave up 5 bases and V 0 bases, and 9 bases lay outside the gene matches. This CDR3 spans 17 amino acids. Germline assignment: CDR1 SGHVS and CDR2 FQNEAQ. For the CDR3, the DNA is TGTGCCAGCAGCTTAGCGATGGTAGCGGGGGGCCGGGAGACCCAGTACTTC. This codes for CASSLAMVAGGRETQYF.